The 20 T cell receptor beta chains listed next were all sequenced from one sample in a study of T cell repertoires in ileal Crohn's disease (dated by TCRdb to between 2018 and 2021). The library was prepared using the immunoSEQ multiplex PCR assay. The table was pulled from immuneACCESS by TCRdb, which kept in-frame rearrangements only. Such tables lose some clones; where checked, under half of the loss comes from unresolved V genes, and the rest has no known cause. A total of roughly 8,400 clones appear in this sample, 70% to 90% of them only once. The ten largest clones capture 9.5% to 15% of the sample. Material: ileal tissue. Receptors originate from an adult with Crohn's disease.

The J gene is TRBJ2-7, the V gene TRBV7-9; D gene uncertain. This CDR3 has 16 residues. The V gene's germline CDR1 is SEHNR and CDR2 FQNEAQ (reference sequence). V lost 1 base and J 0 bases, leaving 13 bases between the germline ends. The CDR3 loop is CASSLVGLSPSYEQYF. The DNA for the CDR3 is TGTGCCAGCAGCTTAGTTGGTCTCTCCCCCTCCTACGAGCAGTACTTC.

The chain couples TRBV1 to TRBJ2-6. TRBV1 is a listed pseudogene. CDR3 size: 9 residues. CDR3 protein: CSRANVLTF. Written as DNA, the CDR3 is TGCAGTCGGGCCAACGTCCTGACTTTC.

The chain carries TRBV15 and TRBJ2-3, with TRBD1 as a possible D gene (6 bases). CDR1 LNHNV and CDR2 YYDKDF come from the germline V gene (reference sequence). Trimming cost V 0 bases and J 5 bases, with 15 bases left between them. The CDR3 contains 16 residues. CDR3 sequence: CATSRDSGAGEDTQYF. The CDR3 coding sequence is TGTGCCACCAGCAGAGATTCAGGGGCGGGTGAAGATACGCAGTATTTT.

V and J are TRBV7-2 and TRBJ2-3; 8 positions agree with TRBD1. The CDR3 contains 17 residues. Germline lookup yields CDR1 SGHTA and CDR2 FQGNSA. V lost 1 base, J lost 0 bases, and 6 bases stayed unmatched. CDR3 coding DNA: TGTGCCAGCAGCTTAGGCCTTGGACAGGGCAGCACAGATACGCAGTATTTT. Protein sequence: CASSLGLGQGSTDTQYF.

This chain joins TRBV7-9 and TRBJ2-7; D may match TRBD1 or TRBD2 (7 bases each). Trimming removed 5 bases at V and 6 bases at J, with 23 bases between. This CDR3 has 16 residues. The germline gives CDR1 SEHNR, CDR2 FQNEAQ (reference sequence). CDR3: CASSALGGGFSLEQYF. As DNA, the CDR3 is TGTGCCAGCAGCGCGCTGGGAGGGGGCTTCTCCCTCGAGCAGTACTTC.

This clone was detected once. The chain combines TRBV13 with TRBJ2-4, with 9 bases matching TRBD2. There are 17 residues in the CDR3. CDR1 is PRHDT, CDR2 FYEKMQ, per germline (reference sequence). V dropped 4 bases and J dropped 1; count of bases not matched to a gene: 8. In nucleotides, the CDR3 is TGTGCCAGCAGCTCCCGGACTAGCGACTCGGCCAAAAACATTCAGTACTTC. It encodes CASSSRTSDSAKNIQYF.

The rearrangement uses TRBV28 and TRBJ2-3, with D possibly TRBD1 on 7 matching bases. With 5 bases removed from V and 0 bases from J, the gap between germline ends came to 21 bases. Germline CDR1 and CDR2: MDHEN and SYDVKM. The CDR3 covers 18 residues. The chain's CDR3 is CASSPLFTGEVSTDTQYF. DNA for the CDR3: TGTGCCAGCAGTCCGCTATTCACAGGGGAGGTTAGCACAGATACGCAGTATTTT.

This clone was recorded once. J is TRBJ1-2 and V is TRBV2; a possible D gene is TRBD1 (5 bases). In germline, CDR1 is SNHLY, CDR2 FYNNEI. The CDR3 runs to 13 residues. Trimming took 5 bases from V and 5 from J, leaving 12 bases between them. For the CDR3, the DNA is TGTGCCAGCAGTCCCGGGACCGAATATGGCTACACCTTC. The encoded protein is CASSPGTEYGYTF.

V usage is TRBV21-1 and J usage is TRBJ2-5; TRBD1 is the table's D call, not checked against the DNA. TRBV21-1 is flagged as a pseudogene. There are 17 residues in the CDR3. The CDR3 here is CASSGFIGQGSQETQYF. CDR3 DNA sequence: TGTGCCAGCTCCGGGTTTATTGGGCAGGGAAGTCAGGAGACCCAGTACTTC.

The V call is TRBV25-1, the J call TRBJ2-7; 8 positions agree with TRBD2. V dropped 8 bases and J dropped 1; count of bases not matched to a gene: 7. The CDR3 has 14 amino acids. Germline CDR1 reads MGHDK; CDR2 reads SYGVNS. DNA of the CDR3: TGTGCCAGCCGTCCTAGCGGGCCTTCCTACGAGCAGTACTTC. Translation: CASRPSGPSYEQYF.

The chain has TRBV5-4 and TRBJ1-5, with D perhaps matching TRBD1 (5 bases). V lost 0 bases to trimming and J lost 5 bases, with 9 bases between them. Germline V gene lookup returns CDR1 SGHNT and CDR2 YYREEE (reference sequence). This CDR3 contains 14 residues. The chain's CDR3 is CASSLGQGYQPQHF. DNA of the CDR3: TGTGCCAGCAGCTTGGGGCAGGGTTATCAGCCCCAGCATTTT.

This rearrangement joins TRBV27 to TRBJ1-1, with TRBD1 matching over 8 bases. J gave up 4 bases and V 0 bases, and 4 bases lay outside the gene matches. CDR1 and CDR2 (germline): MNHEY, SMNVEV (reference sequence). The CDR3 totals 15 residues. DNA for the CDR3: TGTGCCAGCAGTTTATCTCGGACAGGGCGCACTGAAGCTTTCTTT. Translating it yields CASSLSRTGRTEAFF.

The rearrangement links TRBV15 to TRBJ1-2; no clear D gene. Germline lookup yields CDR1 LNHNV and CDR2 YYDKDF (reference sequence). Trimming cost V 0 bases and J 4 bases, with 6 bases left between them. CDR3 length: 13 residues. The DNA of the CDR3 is TGTGCCACCAGCAGAGACAGATTCTATGGCTACACCTTC. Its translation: CATSRDRFYGYTF.

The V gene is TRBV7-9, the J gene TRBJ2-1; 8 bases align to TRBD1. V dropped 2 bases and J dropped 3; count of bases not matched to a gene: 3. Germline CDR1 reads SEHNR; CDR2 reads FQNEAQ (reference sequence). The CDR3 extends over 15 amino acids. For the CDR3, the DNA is TGTGCCAGCAGCTTACAGGGGGCCCACTACAATGAGCAGTTCTTC. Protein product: CASSLQGAHYNEQFF.

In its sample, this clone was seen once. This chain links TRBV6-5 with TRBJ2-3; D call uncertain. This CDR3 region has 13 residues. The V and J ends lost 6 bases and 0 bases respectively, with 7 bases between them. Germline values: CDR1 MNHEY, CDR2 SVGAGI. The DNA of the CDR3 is TGTGCCAGCAGGGGCTTTAGCACAGATACGCAGTATTTT. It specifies CASRGFSTDTQYF.

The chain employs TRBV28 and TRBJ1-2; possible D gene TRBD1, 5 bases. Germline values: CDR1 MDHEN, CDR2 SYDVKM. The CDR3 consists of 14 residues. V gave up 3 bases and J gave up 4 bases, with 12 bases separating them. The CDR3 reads CASSLSGQVYGYTF. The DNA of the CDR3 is TGTGCCAGCAGTTTGTCGGGGCAGGTCTATGGCTACACCTTC.

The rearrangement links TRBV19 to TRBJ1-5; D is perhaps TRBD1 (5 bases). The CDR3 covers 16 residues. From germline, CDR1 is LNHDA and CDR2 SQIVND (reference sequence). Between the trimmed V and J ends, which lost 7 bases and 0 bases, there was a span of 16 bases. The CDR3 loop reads CASTGRIGGSNQPQHF. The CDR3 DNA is TGTGCCAGTACAGGGAGAATTGGAGGTAGCAATCAGCCCCAGCATTTT. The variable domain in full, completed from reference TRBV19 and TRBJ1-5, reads DGGITQSPKYLFRKEGQNVTLSCEQNLNHDAMYWYRQDPGQGLRLIYYSQIVNDFQKGDIAEGYSVSREKKESFPLTVTSAQKNPTAFYLCASTGRIGGSNQPQHFGDGTRLSIL.

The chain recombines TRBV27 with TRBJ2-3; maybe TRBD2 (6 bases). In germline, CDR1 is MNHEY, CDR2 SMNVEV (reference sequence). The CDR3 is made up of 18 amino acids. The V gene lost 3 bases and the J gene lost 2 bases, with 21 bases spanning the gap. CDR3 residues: CASSLRGGPYPNTDTQYF. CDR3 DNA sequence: TGTGCCAGCAGTTTGCGGGGAGGCCCTTATCCGAACACAGATACGCAGTATTTT.

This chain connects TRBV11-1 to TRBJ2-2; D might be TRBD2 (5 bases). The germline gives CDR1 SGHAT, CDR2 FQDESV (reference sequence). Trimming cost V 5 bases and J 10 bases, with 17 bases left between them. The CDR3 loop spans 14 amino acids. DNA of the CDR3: TGTGCCAGCAGCCGACCCTATCTCGGGAAGGAGCTGTTTTTT. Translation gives CASSRPYLGKELFF.

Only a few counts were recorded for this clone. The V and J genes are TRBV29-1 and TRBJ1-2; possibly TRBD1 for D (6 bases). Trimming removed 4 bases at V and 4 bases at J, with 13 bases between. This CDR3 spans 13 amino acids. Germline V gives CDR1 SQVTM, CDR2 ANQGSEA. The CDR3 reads CSVGDGQRYGYTF. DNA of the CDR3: TGCAGCGTTGGAGACGGACAGCGCTATGGCTACACCTTC.